This TCR beta chain was documented in a study of blood T cell repertoires in COVID-19. J lost 6 bases, V lost 4 bases, and 17 bases had no gene match. Germline V gene data show CDR1 as SGDLS and CDR2 as YYNGEE. The CDR3 extends over 18 amino acids. Across under 25 US areas, participants ranged in age from roughly 18 to 95 years. Each participant's cohort was designated according to participant-reported clinical history. Recovered status in Cohort 3 required two negative PCRs, clearance, or symptom resolution. In the original processing: It was from reference gene primer amplification that nucleated cell counts were estimated. Some clones are missing from TCRdb's copy, which holds only in-frame ones; the method was immunoSEQ multiplex PCR. The V and J calls and clone size are taken from that table; D and trimming were inferred from the DNA. The data show hundreds of thousands of clones, roughly nine tenths seen once.

The sequencing input was PBMCs or T cells enriched from blood (not recorded which). V and J are TRBV9 and TRBJ2-1, with TRBD2 identical over 9 bases. This TCR came from a woman aged 25 to 45 who had recovered from COVID-19. In nucleotides, the CDR3 is TGTGCCAGCAGCCCCTTTTTGTCAGCGGGAGGATTACGCAATGAGCAGTTCTTC. Translation gives CASSPFLSAGGLRNEQFF.